Here is one T cell receptor beta chain with its context. How the authors handled the data: It was from reference gene primer amplification that nucleated cell counts were estimated. Profiled with immunoSEQ multiplex PCR; TCRdb holds only in-frame clones, not every one. The D gene and trimming were derived from the DNA, and the V and J assignments and clone size from that table. The repertoire holds some 160,000 clones, with approximately 84% as singletons. The data were taken from a study of blood T cell repertoires in COVID-19. The overall study: The origin of the acute and convalescent COVID-19 samples was the United States, Italy and Spain.

Seattle participants joined during active infection and were tracked over time. Germline values: CDR1 ENHRY, CDR2 SYGVKD. The CDR3 extends over 22 amino acids. J was trimmed by 0 bases and V by 2 bases; bases with no gene match: 14. The TCR comes from an elderly woman with COVID-19, enrolled during active disease. This chain joins TRBV10-3 and TRBJ2-3; the match to TRBD2 covers 16 bases. The source material was peripheral blood. Written as DNA, the CDR3 is TGTGCCATCAGTGAGACACCGCTGCAGGGACTAGCGGGGGGGGTTAGCACAGATACGCAGTATTTT. Its protein product is CAISETPLQGLAGGVSTDTQYF.